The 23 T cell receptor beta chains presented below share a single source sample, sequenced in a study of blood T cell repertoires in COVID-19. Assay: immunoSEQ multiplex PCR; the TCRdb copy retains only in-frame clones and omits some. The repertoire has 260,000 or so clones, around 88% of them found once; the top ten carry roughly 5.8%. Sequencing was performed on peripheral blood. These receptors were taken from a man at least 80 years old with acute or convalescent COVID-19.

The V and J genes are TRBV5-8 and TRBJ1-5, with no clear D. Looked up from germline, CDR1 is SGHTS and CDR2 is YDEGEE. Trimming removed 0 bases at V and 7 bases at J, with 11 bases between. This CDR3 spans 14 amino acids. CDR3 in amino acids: CASSLVGGSQPQHF. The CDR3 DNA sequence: TGTGCCAGCAGCTTGGTAGGAGGAAGCCAGCCCCAGCATTTT.

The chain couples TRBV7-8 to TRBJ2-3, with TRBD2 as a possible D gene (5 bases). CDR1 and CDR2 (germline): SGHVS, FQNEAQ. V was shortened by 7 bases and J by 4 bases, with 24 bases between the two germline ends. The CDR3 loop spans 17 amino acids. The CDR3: CASTLGRPGSSADTQYF. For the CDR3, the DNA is TGTGCCAGCACCCTGGGCCGCCCAGGCAGTAGCGCAGATACGCAGTATTTT.

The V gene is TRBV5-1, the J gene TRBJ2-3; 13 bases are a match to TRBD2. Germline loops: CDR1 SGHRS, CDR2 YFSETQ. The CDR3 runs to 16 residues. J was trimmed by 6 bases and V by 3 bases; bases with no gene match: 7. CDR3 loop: CASSSRLAGGADTQYF. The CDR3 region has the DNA TGCGCCAGCAGCTCCAGACTAGCGGGAGGAGCGGATACGCAGTATTTT.

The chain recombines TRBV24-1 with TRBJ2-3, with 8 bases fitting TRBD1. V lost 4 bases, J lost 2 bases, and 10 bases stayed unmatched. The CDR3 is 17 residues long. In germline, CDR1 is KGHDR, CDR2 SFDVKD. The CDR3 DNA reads TGTGCCACCAGTGAGGGGGCCCAGGGGGCCAACACAGATACGCAGTATTTT. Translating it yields CATSEGAQGANTDTQYF.

The CDR3 nucleotides read TGTGCCAGCAGGGCGGGACTAGCGGGAAACAAGGCCGACAATGAGCAGTTCTTC. It is translated as CASRAGLAGNKADNEQFF. The chain has TRBV6-4 and TRBJ2-1; 13 nucleotides agree with TRBD2. The CDR3 consists of 18 residues. Germline V gene data show CDR1 as MRHNA and CDR2 as SNTAGT. Germline trimming cut 6 bases from V and 5 bases from J; bases unmatched to any gene: 13.

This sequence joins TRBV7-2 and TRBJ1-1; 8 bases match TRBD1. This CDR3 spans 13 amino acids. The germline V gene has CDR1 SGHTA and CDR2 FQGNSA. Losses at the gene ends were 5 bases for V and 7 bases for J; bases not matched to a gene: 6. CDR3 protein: CASSAQGANEAFF. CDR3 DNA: TGTGCCAGCAGCGCCCAGGGGGCGAATGAAGCTTTCTTT. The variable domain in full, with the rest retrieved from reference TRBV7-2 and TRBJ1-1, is GAGVSQSPSNKVTEKGKDVELRCDPISGHTALYWYRQSLGQGLEFLIYFQGNSAPDKSGLPSDRFSAERTGGSVSTLTIQRTQQEDSAVYLCASSAQGANEAFFGQGTRLTVV.

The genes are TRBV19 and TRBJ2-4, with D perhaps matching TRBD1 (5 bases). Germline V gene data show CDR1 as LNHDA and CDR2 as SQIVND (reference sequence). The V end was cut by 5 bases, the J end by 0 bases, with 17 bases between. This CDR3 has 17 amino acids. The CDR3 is CASSSAGNYPAKNIQYF. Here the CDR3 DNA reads TGTGCCAGTAGTTCAGCAGGGAATTACCCAGCCAAAAACATTCAGTACTTC.

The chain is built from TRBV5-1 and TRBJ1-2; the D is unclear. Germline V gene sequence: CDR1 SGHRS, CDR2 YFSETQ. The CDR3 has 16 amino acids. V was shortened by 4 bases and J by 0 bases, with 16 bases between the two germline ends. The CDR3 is CASSAYLDTSNYGYTF. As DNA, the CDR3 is TGCGCCAGCAGCGCCTACCTCGACACTTCTAACTATGGCTACACCTTC.

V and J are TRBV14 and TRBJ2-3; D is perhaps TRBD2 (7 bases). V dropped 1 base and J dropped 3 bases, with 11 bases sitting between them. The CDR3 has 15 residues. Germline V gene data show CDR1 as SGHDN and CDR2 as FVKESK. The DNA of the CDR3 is TGTGCCAGCAGCCAAGTAGGGGGGGCTACAGATACGCAGTATTTT. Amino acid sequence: CASSQVGGATDTQYF.

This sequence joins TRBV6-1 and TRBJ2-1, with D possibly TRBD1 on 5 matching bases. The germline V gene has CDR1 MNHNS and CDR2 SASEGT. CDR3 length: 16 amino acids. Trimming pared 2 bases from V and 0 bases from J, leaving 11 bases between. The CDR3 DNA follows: TGTGCCAGCAGTGAATTGGGGCTACTCTCCTACAATGAGCAGTTCTTC. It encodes CASSELGLLSYNEQFF.

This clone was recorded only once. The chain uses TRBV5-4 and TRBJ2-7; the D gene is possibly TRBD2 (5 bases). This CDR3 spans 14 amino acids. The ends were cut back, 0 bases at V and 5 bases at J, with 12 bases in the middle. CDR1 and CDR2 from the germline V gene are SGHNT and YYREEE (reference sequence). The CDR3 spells CASSLVGEYDEQYF. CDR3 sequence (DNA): TGTGCCAGCAGCTTGGTGGGAGAATATGACGAGCAGTACTTC.

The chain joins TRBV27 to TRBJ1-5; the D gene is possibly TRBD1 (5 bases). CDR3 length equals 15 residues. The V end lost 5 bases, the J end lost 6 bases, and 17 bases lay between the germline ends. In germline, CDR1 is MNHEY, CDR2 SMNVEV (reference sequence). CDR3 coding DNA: TGTGCCAGCAGTCCCGGGTTCCGGGGGGTTCAGCCCCAGCATTTT. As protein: CASSPGFRGVQPQHF.

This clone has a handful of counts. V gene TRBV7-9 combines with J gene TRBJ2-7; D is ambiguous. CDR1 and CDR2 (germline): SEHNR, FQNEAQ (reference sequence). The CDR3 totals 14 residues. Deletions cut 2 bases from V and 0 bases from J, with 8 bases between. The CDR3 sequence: CASSLTESSYEQYF. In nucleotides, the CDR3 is TGTGCCAGCAGCTTAACTGAAAGCTCCTACGAGCAGTACTTC.

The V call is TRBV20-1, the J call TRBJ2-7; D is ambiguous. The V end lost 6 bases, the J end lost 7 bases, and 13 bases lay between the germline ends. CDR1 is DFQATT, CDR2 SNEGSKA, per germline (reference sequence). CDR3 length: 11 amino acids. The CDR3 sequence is CSAHLVEEQYF. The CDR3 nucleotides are TGCAGTGCACACCTAGTTGAGGAGCAGTACTTC.

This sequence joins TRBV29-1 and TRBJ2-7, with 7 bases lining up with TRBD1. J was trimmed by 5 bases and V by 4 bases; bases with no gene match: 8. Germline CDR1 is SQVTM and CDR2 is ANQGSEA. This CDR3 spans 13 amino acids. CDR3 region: CSVGRQGVNEQYF. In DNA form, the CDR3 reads TGCAGCGTTGGGAGGCAGGGGGTTAACGAGCAGTACTTC.

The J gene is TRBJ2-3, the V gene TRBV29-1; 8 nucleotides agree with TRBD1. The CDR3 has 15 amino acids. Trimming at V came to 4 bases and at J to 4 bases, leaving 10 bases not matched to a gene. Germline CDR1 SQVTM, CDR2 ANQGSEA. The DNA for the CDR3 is TGCAGCGTTGTGACGAGACAGGGGATATCAGATACGCAGTATTTT. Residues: CSVVTRQGISDTQYF.

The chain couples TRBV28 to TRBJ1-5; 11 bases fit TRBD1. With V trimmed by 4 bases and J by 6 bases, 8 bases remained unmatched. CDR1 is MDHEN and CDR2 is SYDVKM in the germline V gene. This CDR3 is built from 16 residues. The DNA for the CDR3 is TGTGCCAGCAGTTCCCCCGGACAGGGGGCAAGTCAGCCCCAGCATTTT. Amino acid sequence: CASSSPGQGASQPQHF. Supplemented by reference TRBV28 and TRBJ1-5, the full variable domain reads DVKVTQSSRYLVKRTGEKVFLECVQDMDHENMFWYRQDPGLGLRLIYFSYDVKMKEKGDIPEGYSVSREKKERFSLILESASTNQTSMYLCASSSPGQGASQPQHFGDGTRLSIL.

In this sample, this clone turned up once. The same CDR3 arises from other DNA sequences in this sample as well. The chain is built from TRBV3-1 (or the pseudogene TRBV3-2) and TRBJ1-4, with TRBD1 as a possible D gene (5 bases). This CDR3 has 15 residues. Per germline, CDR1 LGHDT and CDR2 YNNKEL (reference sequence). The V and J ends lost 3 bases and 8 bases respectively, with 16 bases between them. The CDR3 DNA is TGTGCCAGCAGCCATCGTCAGGGTCGGGGGGAAAAACTGTTTTTT. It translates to CASSHRQGRGEKLFF.

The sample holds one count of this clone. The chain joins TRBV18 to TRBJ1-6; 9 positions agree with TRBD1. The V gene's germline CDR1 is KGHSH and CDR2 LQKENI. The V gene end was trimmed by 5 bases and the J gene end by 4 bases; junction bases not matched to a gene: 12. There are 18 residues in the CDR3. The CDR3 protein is CASSGQGSSNSYNSPLHF. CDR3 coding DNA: TGTGCCAGCTCAGGACAGGGGTCTTCTAATTCTTATAATTCACCCCTCCACTTT.

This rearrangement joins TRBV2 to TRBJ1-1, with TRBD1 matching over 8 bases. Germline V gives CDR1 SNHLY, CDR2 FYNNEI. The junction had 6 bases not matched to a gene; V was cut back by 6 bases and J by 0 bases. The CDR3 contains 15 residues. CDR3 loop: CASRGTGFMNTEAFF. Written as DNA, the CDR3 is TGTGCCAGCAGAGGGACAGGTTTTATGAACACTGAAGCTTTCTTT.

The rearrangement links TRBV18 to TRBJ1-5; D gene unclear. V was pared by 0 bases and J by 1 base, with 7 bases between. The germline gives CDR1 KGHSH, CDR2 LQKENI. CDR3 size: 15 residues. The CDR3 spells CASSPPHLSNQPQHF. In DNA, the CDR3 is TGTGCCAGCTCACCACCACACCTGAGCAATCAGCCCCAGCATTTT.

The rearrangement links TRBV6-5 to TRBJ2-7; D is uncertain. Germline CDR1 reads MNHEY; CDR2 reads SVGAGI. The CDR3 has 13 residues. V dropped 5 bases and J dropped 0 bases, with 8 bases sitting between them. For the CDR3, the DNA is TGTGCCAGCAGTCCCGGGTTCTCCTACGAGCAGTACTTC. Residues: CASSPGFSYEQYF.

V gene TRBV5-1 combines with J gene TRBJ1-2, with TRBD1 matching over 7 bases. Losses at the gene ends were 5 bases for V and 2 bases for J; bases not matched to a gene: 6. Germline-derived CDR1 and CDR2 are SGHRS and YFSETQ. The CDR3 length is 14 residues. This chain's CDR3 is CASRSGRGNYGYTF. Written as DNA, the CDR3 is TGCGCCAGCAGAAGCGGCAGGGGGAACTATGGCTACACCTTC.